Each of the 23 T cell receptor beta chains below was sequenced from the same sample in a study of low-dose radiotherapy and immunotherapy resistance in tumors. Alpha and beta chains were covered, as first-strand cDNA relied on TRAV- and TRBV-specific primers. Amplification, which lasted 20 to 25 PCR cycles, used a constant-region primer and V-primer adapter to amplify TCRs. TCRdb reanalysed the reads using MiXCR and keeps one entry per CDR3 protein. The data show fewer than 95,000 distinct CDR3 sequences, more than 8.5% seen once. The sample's time point: before trial treatment. Source: PBMCs, taken before treatment. These receptors came from a male donor with prostate cancer.

The table lists this clonotype with many counts. This chain joins TRBV6-2 or TRBV6-3 and TRBJ2-1, with D unclear. The CDR3 totals 13 residues. Trimming took 7 bases from V and 4 from J, leaving 11 bases between them. Germline CDR1 MNHEY, CDR2 SVGEGT. The CDR3 bases are TGTGCCAGCACCCGCTCGGGTTACAATGAGCAGTTCTTC. Translating it yields CASTRSGYNEQFF.

Many counts were recorded for this clonotype. The chain links TRBV12-3 or TRBV12-4 to TRBJ1-6; 7 bases align to TRBD1. CDR3 size: 15 residues. The J segment lost 5 bases and the V segment lost 2 bases, leaving 3 bases of the junction unmatched. The CDR3 region is CASSLQGGNNSPLHF. The CDR3 coding sequence is TGTGCCAGCAGTTTACAGGGGGGAAATAATTCACCCCTCCACTTT.

This clonotype has at least ten counts. This chain connects TRBV12-5 to TRBJ2-4; D remains unclear. Germline V lookup: CDR1 LGHNT, CDR2 FRNRAP. Trimming cost V 2 bases and J 0 bases, with 14 bases left between them. CDR3 length equals 17 residues. The CDR3 nucleotides are TGTGCTAGTGGTTTGCCCCCTCTTATACTAGCCAAAAACATTCAGTACTTC. This gives the protein CASGLPPLILAKNIQYF.

The rearrangement uses TRBV19 and TRBJ2-1; D tentatively reads TRBD1 or TRBD2 (5 bases each). Germline values: CDR1 LNHDA, CDR2 SQIVND (reference sequence). The CDR3 is made up of 14 amino acids. With 5 bases removed from V and 10 bases from J, the gap between germline ends came to 18 bases. The CDR3 coding sequence is TGTGCCAGTAGTGGGACGAACCCCTCGGGGGAGCAGTTCTTC. Amino acids: CASSGTNPSGEQFF.

This clonotype was seen ten or more times. The V gene is TRBV29-1, the J gene TRBJ2-5, with D possibly called TRBD1 or TRBD2 (6 bases each). Germline V gene sequence: CDR1 SQVTM, CDR2 ANQGSEA. The germline V and J ends were trimmed by 6 bases and 4 bases, with 15 bases remaining between them. The CDR3 is 13 residues long. The CDR3 sequence: CSVAEGGGETQYF. CDR3 bases: TGCAGCGTCGCGGAGGGGGGAGGAGAGACCCAGTACTTC.

Comments on this clonotype: It is likely a read error: a sequence one base away is far more abundant. The chain combines TRBV13 with TRBJ1-4, with TRBD1 matching 9 bases. This CDR3 is built from 16 residues. The germline CDR1 and CDR2 sequences are PRHDT and FYEKMQ (reference sequence). The CDR3 region has the DNA TGTGCCAGCAGCACCCCCTCTACAGGGGGCGGTGAAAAACTGATTTTT. Translation gives CASSTPSTGGGEKLIF.

This clonotype was seen many times. The chain recombines TRBV19 with TRBJ2-4; TRBD1 aligns across 10 bases. Germline CDR1 LNHDA, CDR2 SQIVND (reference sequence). V gave up 5 bases and J gave up 7 bases; unmatched junction bases: 8. The CDR3 consists of 15 residues. The CDR3 nucleotides read TGTGCCAGTAGTCCCCCCGGACAGGGGGGGAACATTCAGTACTTC. It translates to CASSPPGQGGNIQYF.

This clonotype was seen repeatedly, ten times or more. CDR3 in amino acids: CSARGPLAGVNEQFF. In nucleotides, the CDR3 is TGCAGTGCTAGAGGGCCTCTAGCGGGAGTGAATGAGCAGTTCTTC. The chain joins TRBV20-1 to TRBJ2-1; 10 bases are a match to TRBD2. The junction had 7 bases not matched to a gene; V was cut back by 1 base and J by 7 bases. The CDR3 is 15 residues long. CDR1 is DFQATT and CDR2 is SNEGSKA in the germline V gene (reference sequence).

This clonotype was seen repeatedly, ten times or more. The chain combines TRBV29-1 with TRBJ2-2, with a possible D match to TRBD1 (6 bases). The length of the CDR3 is 14 residues. Trimming removed 2 bases at V and 4 bases at J, with 11 bases between. Germline CDR1 and CDR2: SQVTM and ANQGSEA. CDR3 protein: CSVERGSGTGELFF. CDR3 nucleotide sequence: TGCAGCGTTGAAAGGGGGTCGGGCACCGGGGAGCTGTTTTTT.

This chain links TRBV6-6 with TRBJ2-1, with 9 bases that match TRBD2. CDR3 size: 17 residues. CDR1 and CDR2 (germline): MNHNY, SVGAGI (reference sequence). The junction had 10 bases not matched to a gene; V was cut back by 6 bases and J by 1 base. The CDR3 nucleotides read TGTGCCAGCAGCCGACTAGCGGCCGGAGAATCCTACAATGAGCAGTTCTTC. Its translation: CASSRLAAGESYNEQFF.

Points on this clonotype: This likely traces to a read error, being one base from a far larger clone. This chain uses TRBV27 with TRBJ2-1; the match to TRBD2 covers 11 bases. CDR3 length: 15 residues. Germline CDR1 MNHEY, CDR2 SMNVEV (reference sequence). The trim removed 2 bases at V and 6 bases at J, leaving 3 bases unmatched. CDR3 bases: TGTGCCAGCAGTTTAGTCCTAGCGGGAGGCAATGAGCAGTTCTTC. Translation gives CASSLVLAGGNEQFF.

This clonotype was picked up many times. The rearrangement joins TRBV5-4 to TRBJ2-7, with TRBD2 matching over 9 bases. The germline V gene encodes CDR1 SGHNT and CDR2 YYREEE (reference sequence). J lost 2 bases, V lost 2 bases, and 5 bases had no gene match. The CDR3 runs 15 residues. The CDR3 protein is CASSFSLAGPYEQYF. The DNA for the CDR3 is TGTGCCAGCAGCTTCAGTCTAGCGGGGCCCTACGAGCAGTACTTC.

A word on this clonotype: With only one base between it and a far larger clone, this is likely a read error. The J gene is TRBJ2-7, the V gene TRBV28; D possibly corresponds to TRBD2 (7 bases). CDR1 and CDR2 (germline): MDHEN, SYDVKM. The CDR3 has 15 amino acids. For the CDR3, the DNA is TGTGCCAGCAGCCAAGGGGGGGTAAGACTGTACGGGCAGTACTTC. It encodes CASSQGGVRLYGQYF.

Ten or more counts support this clonotype. This rearrangement joins TRBV7-2 to TRBJ2-5; 9 nucleotides line up with TRBD2. CDR3 length: 14 amino acids. The V segment lost 4 bases and the J segment 5 bases; nucleotides outside the gene matches: 5. CDR1 and CDR2 (germline): SGHTA, FQGNSA. CDR3 sequence reads: CASSSIAGVETQYF. CDR3 DNA sequence: TGTGCCAGCAGCTCTATAGCGGGAGTGGAGACCCAGTACTTC.

This clonotype has a count of ten or more. The V gene is TRBV7-8, the J gene TRBJ2-3, with 14 bases lining up with TRBD2. Trimming at V came to 5 bases and at J to 8 bases, leaving 9 bases not matched to a gene. The CDR3 sequence is 16 residues long. Germline V gives CDR1 SGHVS, CDR2 FQNEAQ. The CDR3 DNA reads TGTGCCAGCAGCAATCGGACTAGCGGGAGGCTCCTTACGCAGTATTTT. It specifies CASSNRTSGRLLTQYF.

This clonotype has at least ten counts. The V gene is TRBV28, the J gene TRBJ2-1; possibly TRBD2 for D (5 bases). The CDR3 spans 18 residues. With 3 bases removed from V and 4 bases from J, the gap between germline ends came to 22 bases. CDR1 MDHEN and CDR2 SYDVKM come from the germline V gene. For the CDR3, the DNA is TGTGCCAGCAGTTTCCGAGCTAGGACTGGCTCGCTTTACAATGAGCAGTTCTTC. Residues: CASSFRARTGSLYNEQFF.

This clonotype was counted ten times or more. J is TRBJ2-3 and V is TRBV18; D call uncertain. The CDR3 loop spans 13 amino acids. Germline CDR1 KGHSH, CDR2 LQKENI. With 5 bases removed from V and 3 bases from J, the gap between germline ends came to 9 bases. The CDR3 here is CASSDQSTDTQYF. The CDR3 DNA sequence: TGTGCCAGCTCAGACCAATCGACAGATACGCAGTATTTT.

The rearrangement joins TRBV6-2 or TRBV6-3 to TRBJ2-1, with 10 bases fitting TRBD1. The CDR3 is 12 amino acids. With 6 bases clipped from V and 7 bases from J, the junction kept 0 bases outside the gene matches. Germline CDR1 MNHEY, CDR2 SVGEGT. In DNA, the CDR3 is TGTGCCAGCAGGGACAGGGGGAATGAGCAGTTCTTC. Protein: CASRDRGNEQFF.

This clonotype was recorded many times. The chain employs TRBV4-3 and TRBJ2-7, with 8 bases matching TRBD2. This CDR3 region has 16 residues. Germline-derived CDR1 and CDR2 are LGHNA and YSLEER. V lost 1 base, J lost 0 bases, and 5 bases stayed unmatched. CDR3 DNA sequence: TGCGCCAGCAGCCAAGGAACTAGCGGCGCCTCCTACGAGCAGTACTTC. Translated: CASSQGTSGASYEQYF.

Ten or more counts support this clonotype. The chain joins TRBV18 to TRBJ2-5; 10 bases are a match to TRBD1. Losses at the gene ends were 3 bases for V and 5 bases for J; bases not matched to a gene: 3. The CDR3 runs 14 residues. Germline lookup yields CDR1 KGHSH and CDR2 LQKENI. CDR3: CASSPEDRGETQYF. CDR3 in DNA: TGTGCCAGCTCACCCGAGGACAGGGGGGAGACCCAGTACTTC.

This clonotype was observed at least ten times. V gene TRBV11-2 combines with J gene TRBJ2-6; TRBD2 might be the D (5 bases). CDR1 and CDR2 (germline): SGHAT, FQNNGV. Trimming shortened V by 0 bases and J by 4 bases, and 10 bases separated the two germline ends. The CDR3 is 16 residues long. The chain's CDR3 is CASSLDRRLGANVLTF. The CDR3 nucleotides are TGTGCCAGCAGCTTAGATCGGAGGTTAGGGGCCAACGTCCTGACTTTC.

This clonotype was seen repeatedly, ten times or more. The J gene is TRBJ2-3, the V gene TRBV10-3; 16 bases align to TRBD2. The germline V gene encodes CDR1 ENHRY and CDR2 SYGVKD. This CDR3 comprises 17 residues. After removal of 4 bases from V and 5 bases from J, the junction contained 6 bases not matched to a gene. In DNA form, the CDR3 reads TGTGCCATCAGTGGGGGACTAGCGGGAGGGCCCTTAGATACGCAGTATTTT. Its translation is CAISGGLAGGPLDTQYF.

This clonotype has a count of ten or more. The genes are TRBV5-5 and TRBJ2-7; 9 bases are shared with TRBD1. The CDR3 is 15 amino acids. Germline V CDR1 and CDR2: SGHKS, YYEKEE (reference sequence). V lost 0 bases and J lost 4; bases outside the gene matches: 5. CDR3: CASSLVRQGVYEQYF. The DNA for the CDR3 is TGTGCCAGCAGCTTGGTGAGACAGGGGGTTTACGAGCAGTACTTC.